The clone carrying this T cell receptor (beta chain) has more than one count but fewer than ten. The template used for profiling TCR beta VDJ and CDR3 was genomic DNA. Via MiXCR, TCRdb re-called the reads, giving one row per CDR3 protein. The table shows around 170,000 distinct CDR3 sequences, with 48% occurring only once. Trimming pared 2 bases from V and 3 bases from J, leaving 5 bases between. Per germline, CDR1 SGHTA and CDR2 FQGNSA. The CDR3 has 12 residues. This specimen belongs to a study of CD8+CD57+ T cells in acquired aplastic anemia. Across the study: DNA per sorted CD4+ or CD8+ sample ranged roughly 0.18 to 30 ug, averaging roughly 3.3 ug.

Whoever was chosen for sequencing had shown CD8+CD57+ cell expansion by flow cytometry. The chain combines TRBV7-2 with TRBJ2-7; D is unresolved. Sequencing used sorted CD4+, CD8+, or CD8+CD57+ T cells (not recorded which) from PBMCs. The sequence derives from a human donor with aplastic anemia. The CDR3 sequence: CASSLLNYEQYF. The CDR3 bases are TGTGCCAGCAGCTTACTAAACTACGAGCAGTACTTC.